Below are 15 T cell receptor beta chains sequenced from a single sample in a study of T cells in women clearing cervical HPV infection. Clones were read by immunoSEQ multiplex PCR, and TCRdb kept only the in-frame ones, dropping some. In total, the table holds about 39,000 clones. Sequenced sample: blood buffy coat. The source of these receptors is a woman aged 18 to 69 with a cervical HPV16 infection that either progressed to CIN3+ or cleared (not recorded which).

The DNA read from the CDR3 is TGTGCCACCAGCACGGACAGGGGAGCACAGCCC. Encoded protein: CATSTDRGAQP. The complete CDR3 protein is CATSTDRGAQPQHF. The V gene is TRBV15, the J gene TRBJ1-5; 9 nucleotides agree with TRBD1. The read finishes 3 residues shy of the CDR3 end, and the germline J gene is used to complete it. This CDR3 is built from 14 residues. Losses at the gene ends were 4 bases for V and 7 bases for J; bases not matched to a gene: 5. CDR1 LNHNV and CDR2 YYDKDF come from the germline V gene (reference sequence).

Regarding this clone: Read sequence stops 3 residues before the CDR3 end, and the germline J gene provides the missing end. The V and J genes are TRBV7-3 and TRBJ2-1; D may be TRBD1 (5 bases). Per the germline V gene, CDR1 is SGHTA and CDR2 is FQGTGA. V was shortened by 2 bases and J by 8 bases, with 10 bases between the two germline ends. The CDR3 consists of 13 residues. The CDR3: CASSLAGIDEQFF. The sequenced part of the CDR3 DNA is TGTGCCAGCAGCTTAGCAGGGATTGATGAG.

Notes on this clone: Read sequence stops 3 residues before the CDR3 end, and the germline J gene provides the missing end. The chain recombines TRBV20-1 with TRBJ2-5; 11 nucleotides line up with TRBD2. Trimming at V came to 5 bases and at J to 5 bases, leaving 4 bases not matched to a gene. The CDR3 is 13 amino acids. Germline assignment: CDR1 DFQATT and CDR2 SNEGSKA (reference sequence). CDR3 DNA, as far as it was read: TGCAGTGCTGTAGCGGGGGGGCCCGAGACC. It codes for CSAVAGGPET. The whole CDR3 reads CSAVAGGPETQYF.

Note on this clone: From the germline J gene comes the end of the CDR3, since the read stops 3 residues before it. The chain carries TRBV4-1 and TRBJ2-7; 8 positions agree with TRBD2. This CDR3 contains 15 residues. The V segment lost 6 bases and the J segment 0 bases; nucleotides outside the gene matches: 7. In germline, CDR1 is MGHRA, CDR2 YSYEKL. CDR3 amino acids: CASRDRTSGSYEQYF. Partial CDR3 DNA: TGCGCCAGCAGGGACCGAACTAGCGGCTCCTACGAG.

On this clone itself: Read sequence stops 3 residues before the CDR3 end, and the germline J gene provides the missing end. V is TRBV4-2 and J is TRBJ2-3, with 7 nucleotides matching TRBD2. CDR1 and CDR2 from the germline V gene are LGHNA and YNFKEQ. The CDR3 loop spans 17 amino acids. With 2 bases clipped from V and 0 bases from J, the junction kept 8 bases outside the gene matches. CDR3 in amino acids: CASSQFRRGSSTDTQYF. CDR3 DNA (partial): TGTGCCAGCAGCCAATTTAGGCGGGGGTCAAGCACAGATACG.

With regard to this clone: The CDR3 end lies 3 residues beyond the end of the read and is filled in from the germline J gene. The chain uses TRBV19 and TRBJ1-6; D is uncertain. The CDR3 extends over 16 amino acids. Germline CDR1 and CDR2: LNHDA and SQIVND (reference sequence). The chain's CDR3 is CASSIELSIPSTPLHF. The covered CDR3 bases are TGTGCCAGTAGTATAGAGCTGTCCATCCCATCTACGCCC.

A word on this clone: The CDR3 extends 3 residues past the end of the read, so its final part is completed from the germline J gene. The rearrangement links TRBV15 to TRBJ2-2; 7 nucleotides agree with TRBD1. CDR3 length: 15 amino acids. Germline V gene sequence: CDR1 LNHNV, CDR2 YYDKDF (reference sequence). V gave up 3 bases and J gave up 4 bases; unmatched junction bases: 5. CDR3 bases read: TGTGCCACCAGCAGGGAACAGGGGCCCACCGGGGAG. The encoded protein is CATSREQGPTGE. The whole CDR3 reads CATSREQGPTGELFF.

Details on this clone: The read finishes 3 residues shy of the CDR3 end, and the germline J gene is used to complete it. V and J are TRBV23-1 and TRBJ1-2; 12 bases fit TRBD1. TRBV23-1 is an ORF for which the function is uncertain. The CDR3 is 15 amino acids. The DNA read from the CDR3 is TGCGCCAGCAGCCGGGGACAGGGGGCAGGTCAAGGC. Translation gives CASSRGQGAGQG. The whole CDR3 reads CASSRGQGAGQGYTF.

In regard to this clone: The CDR3 is cut off 3 residues early in the read; its end comes from the germline J gene. The chain has TRBV5-1 and TRBJ2-3; 8 positions agree with TRBD2. V lost 4 bases to trimming and J lost 3 bases; unmatched junction nucleotides: 10. Germline CDR1 SGHRS, CDR2 YFSETQ. This CDR3 contains 16 residues. CDR3 in amino acids: CASSPGAAGGTDTQYF. CDR3 DNA (partial): TGCGCCAGCAGCCCCGGGGCTGCGGGGGGTACAGATACG.

Worth noting for this clone: Sequencing ends 3 residues short of the CDR3 end; the germline J gene provides the rest. The V and J genes are TRBV15 and TRBJ1-2; TRBD1 matches at 8 bases. The CDR3 runs to 13 residues. J gave up 7 bases and V 5 bases, and 6 bases lay outside the gene matches. Germline values: CDR1 LNHNV, CDR2 YYDKDF (reference sequence). The sequenced part of the CDR3 DNA is TGTGCCACCAGCGTTAGGACAGGGACTGGC. As protein: CATSVRTGTG. The full CDR3 protein is CATSVRTGTGYTF.

Remarks on this clone: Read sequence stops 3 residues before the CDR3 end, and the germline J gene provides the missing end. This rearrangement joins TRBV15 to TRBJ2-7, with unresolved D. Trimming took 1 base from V and 3 from J, leaving 10 bases between them. This CDR3 is 14 amino acids long. Germline V lookup: CDR1 LNHNV, CDR2 YYDKDF (reference sequence). CDR3 amino acids: CATSRGGQIYEQYF. The covered CDR3 bases are TGTGCCACCAGCAGAGGTGGCCAGATCTACGAG.

The CDR3 sequence: CSARDRTGGNTIYF. CDR3 DNA (partial): TGCAGTGCTAGAGACCGGACAGGGGGAAACACC. This chain links TRBV20-1 with TRBJ1-3; 8 bases are shared with TRBD1. The read ends 3 residues shy of where the CDR3 ends; the end is completed using the germline J gene. Germline-derived CDR1 and CDR2 are DFQATT and SNEGSKA (reference sequence). Trimming took 0 bases from V and 4 from J; bases not matched to a gene: 2. The CDR3 covers 14 residues.

CDR3: CASSAPRQRTNYGYTF. The sequenced CDR3 bases are TGTGCCAGCAGTGCTCCCAGACAGAGAACTAACTATGGC. The chain links TRBV6-1 to TRBJ1-2, with a tentative D call TRBD1 (5 bases). From the germline J gene comes the end of the CDR3, since the read stops 3 residues before it. Per germline, CDR1 MNHNS and CDR2 SASEGT. The CDR3 is 16 amino acids. V dropped 4 bases and J dropped 0 bases, with 15 bases sitting between them.

This clone is labeled medium-sized based on frequency. The read ends 3 residues shy of where the CDR3 ends; the end is completed using the germline J gene. This chain links TRBV7-9 with TRBJ1-2, with 9 bases lining up with TRBD1. The CDR3 has 15 amino acids. Germline CDR1 reads SEHNR; CDR2 reads FQNEAQ (reference sequence). The chain's CDR3 is CAIPGTGTLGQGYTF. CDR3 DNA (partial): TGTGCCATCCCCGGGACAGGGACCCTCGGGCAGGGC.

Comments on this clone: The read stops 3 residues short of the end of the CDR3; the missing end is completed from the germline J gene. This rearrangement joins TRBV11-2 to TRBJ2-3; D possibly corresponds to TRBD2 (6 bases). The V end was cut by 4 bases, the J end by 6 bases, with 14 bases between. The CDR3 has 14 residues. CDR1 is SGHAT, CDR2 FQNNGV, per germline. The DNA read from the CDR3 is TGTGCCAGCAGCTCCCAGACTAGATCGGATACG. Its translation is CASSSQTRSDT. The full CDR3 protein reads CASSSQTRSDTQYF. The entire variable domain, with the rest obtained from reference TRBV11-2 and TRBJ2-3, is as follows: EAGVAQSPRYKIIEKRQSVAFWCNPISGHATLYWYQQILGQGPKLLIQFQNNGVVDDSQLPKDRFSAERLKGVDSTLKIQPAKLEDSAVYLCASSSQTRSDTQYFGPGTRLTVL.